Listed below are T cell receptor beta chains from one sample, sequenced in a study of cytomegalovirus exposure and HLA in healthy donors. The assay was immunoSEQ multiplex PCR, and TCRdb's table has in-frame clones only and misses some. The table records about 140,000 clones, roughly four fifths of them present only once. Sequenced input: PBMCs. These TCRs come from a woman in her sixties in good health and CMV-seropositive. CDR3s include the opening cysteine and the closing phenylalanine or tryptophan. A D gene is named only where the DNA matches it firmly. A row's size may be missing; if present it is once, few, many or a size class.

TRBV28,TRBJ1-1,few,NA,TGTGCCAGCAGCCCCAGCGGGACACCCTACAGGAACACTGAAGCTTTCTTT,CASSPSGTPYRNTEAFF
TRBV11-3,TRBJ2-1,NA,NA,TGTGCCAGCAGCCTAGGGGGGACAGACTACAATGAGCAGTTCTTC,CASSLGGTDYNEQFF
TRBV6-5,TRBJ1-3,NA,TRBD1,TGTGCCAGCAGTTACCAGGGGGGAGCTGGAAACACCATATATTTT,CASSYQGGAGNTIYF
TRBV5-6,TRBJ1-6,few,NA,TGTGCCAGCAGCGTTACAGGAAATTCACCCCTCCACTTT,CASSVTGNSPLHF
TRBV2,TRBJ2-7,NA,NA,TGTGCCAGCAGGGGGCGACTAGGGAATACCTACGAGCAGTACTTC,CASRGRLGNTYEQYF
TRBV7-2,TRBJ1-5,NA,NA,TGTGCCAGCAGCTTCGTCGCAGGGCAGCCCCAGCATTTT,CASSFVAGQPQHF
TRBV15,TRBJ2-1,NA,NA,TGTGCCACCAGCGTCAACAACCGCCAGTTCTTC,CATSVNNRQFF
TRBV7-2,TRBJ2-1,NA,TRBD1,TGTGCCACCCAGGACAGGGGGAGGAATGAGCAGTTCTTC,CATQDRGRNEQFF
TRBV27,TRBJ2-1,few,TRBD2,TGTGCCAGCAGTTTATCGGCTAGCGGTTACAATGAGCAGTTCTTC,CASSLSASGYNEQFF
TRBV5-4,TRBJ2-6,NA,NA,TGTGCCAGCAGCCCGAAGGACAGACTCTCTGGGGCCAACGTCCTGACTTTC,CASSPKDRLSGANVLTF
TRBV4-2,TRBJ2-7,NA,TRBD2,TGTGCCAGCAGCCAAGATGAGGTCTTAGCGGGAGAGGACGAGCAGTACTTC,CASSQDEVLAGEDEQYF
TRBV11-2,TRBJ2-7,NA,NA,TGTGCCAGCAGCGCGAGCTCCTACGAGCAGTACTTC,CASSASSYEQYF
TRBV7-8,TRBJ2-7,NA,TRBD1,TGTGCCAGCAGCTTGGGACAGGGGCGGACTTCTATACTCTACGAGCAGTACTTC,CASSLGQGRTSILYEQYF
TRBV4-2,TRBJ2-7,NA,TRBD1,TGTGCCAGCAGCCAAGCGGGGGGGACAGGGGCTTACGAGCAGTACTTC,CASSQAGGTGAYEQYF
TRBV11-1,TRBJ2-3,NA,NA,TGTGCCAGCAGCTTTTCTCGGGATACGCAGTATTTT,CASSFSRDTQYF
TRBV6-5,TRBJ2-3,NA,TRBD2,TGTGCCAGCAGTTACTCGAGAGGCGGGAGGGACGATACGCAGTATTTT,CASSYSRGGRDDTQYF
TRBV2,TRBJ2-3,NA,NA,TGTGCCAGCAGTGTGGACAGAGGCACAGATACGCAGTATTTT,CASSVDRGTDTQYF
TRBV7-3,TRBJ1-1,NA,TRBD1,TGTGCCAGCAGCTTAGAAAGGGGGCTGAACACTGAAGCTTTCTTT,CASSLERGLNTEAFF
TRBV2,TRBJ2-3,NA,TRBD2,TGTGCCAGCGTCGGACTAGCGGGGCCCTCAGATACGCAGTATTTT,CASVGLAGPSDTQYF
TRBV19,TRBJ1-2,NA,TRBD1,TGTGCCAGTAGTTCCCGGGACAGGCCCGAGGTTGGCTACACCTTC,CASSSRDRPEVGYTF
TRBV28,TRBJ2-5,NA,NA,TGTGCCAGCAGTTTACAGGGTACGGAGACCCAGTACTTC,CASSLQGTETQYF
TRBV6-1,TRBJ2-5,NA,NA,TGTGCCAGCAGTGACGGACTTCAAGAGACCCAGTACTTC,CASSDGLQETQYF
TRBV27,TRBJ2-7,NA,TRBD2,TGTGCCAGCACTGTAGCGGGAGGGGGAAAGCAGTACTTC,CASTVAGGGKQYF
TRBV9,TRBJ2-2,NA,TRBD1,TGTGCCAGCAGCGTAGGACAGGGATATAACACCGGGGAGCTGTTTTTT,CASSVGQGYNTGELFF
TRBV28,TRBJ2-7,NA,TRBD1,TGTGCCACCACGAGGGACAGCTCCTACGAGCAGTACTTC,CATTRDSSYEQYF
TRBV21-1,TRBJ2-2,NA,NA,TGTGCCAACCAGGGGTCGGGGTCCGGGGAGCTGTTTTTT,CANQGSGSGELFF
TRBV9,TRBJ2-6,NA,NA,TGTGCCAGCAGCGTTCCCGGGGGGAAGGGGGGCTCTGGGGCCAACGTCCTGACTTTC,CASSVPGGKGGSGANVLTF
TRBV6-1,TRBJ2-2,NA,TRBD2,TGTGCCAGCAGTGTACTAGCGGGATATAGCACCGGGGAGCTGTTTTTT,CASSVLAGYSTGELFF
TRBV18,TRBJ1-1,NA,NA,TGTGCCAGCTCACCGGGGGCGACCCCGGGCACTGAAGCTTTCTTT,CASSPGATPGTEAFF
TRBV2,TRBJ2-7,NA,NA,TGTGCCAGCAGTGAAGACTCCTCCAAGCAGTACTTC,CASSEDSSKQYF
TRBV19,TRBJ1-4,NA,NA,TGTGCCAGTAGTACCCCCGGGAGGAAACTGTTTTTT,CASSTPGRKLFF
TRBV27,TRBJ2-7,once,TRBD1,TGTGCCAGCAGTTTAAGGACAGGGACCTACGAGCAGTACTTC,CASSLRTGTYEQYF
TRBV2,TRBJ1-1,NA,NA,TGTGCCAGCGGAGACAGGAAACAGAACACTGAAGCTTTCTTT,CASGDRKQNTEAFF
TRBV6-6,TRBJ1-1,NA,TRBD1,TGTGCCCACGAGGACAGGGCGAAGGGTCGGAACACTGAAGCTTTCTTT,CAHEDRAKGRNTEAFF
TRBV5-4,TRBJ2-3,NA,NA,TGTGCCAGCAGCTTCGGGACAACGCAGTATTTT,CASSFGTTQYF
TRBV13,TRBJ2-5,NA,NA,TGTGCCAGCAGCTCTACAGGGTTTCAGGAGACCCAGTACTTC,CASSSTGFQETQYF
TRBV28,TRBJ1-5,NA,TRBD1,TGTGCCAGCAGCCCCCTCGAAGGGACAGAGGATCAGCCCCAGCATTTT,CASSPLEGTEDQPQHF
TRBV19,TRBJ1-5,NA,NA,TGTGCCAGTAGTATAGGTGTCCACAATCAGCCCCAGCATTTT,CASSIGVHNQPQHF
TRBV5-4,TRBJ2-7,NA,TRBD1,TGTGCCGCGACCCGGGACAGGGGTTCGCACGAGCAGTACTTC,CAATRDRGSHEQYF
TRBV11-3,TRBJ2-7,few,NA,TGTGCCAGCAGCTTAGATGGCAACTACGAGCAGTACTTC,CASSLDGNYEQYF
TRBV5-5,TRBJ2-2,few,NA,TGTGCCAGCAGCTTCCGGGACACCGGGGCCGGGGAGCTGTTTTTT,CASSFRDTGAGELFF
TRBV25-1,TRBJ2-2,NA,TRBD2,TGTGCCAGCAGTGGAACCGTGGCTAGCGGGAGGGGGGAGCTGTTTTTT,CASSGTVASGRGELFF
TRBV5-1,TRBJ2-7,NA,NA,TGCGCCAGCAGTCTGCCAAACAGGGTCTACGAGCAGTACTTC,CASSLPNRVYEQYF
TRBV10-3,TRBJ2-1,NA,TRBD1,TGTGCCATCAGAGCCGAGGACAGGGATCTCGATGAGCAGTTCTTC,CAIRAEDRDLDEQFF
TRBV7-8,TRBJ2-3,NA,NA,TGTGCCAGCAGCTTCGCCGGGACTCGAGATACGCAGTATTTT,CASSFAGTRDTQYF
TRBV5-6,TRBJ1-2,NA,NA,TGTGCCAGCGGCAGGACGGGAAGGGAGGACTATGGCTACACCTTC,CASGRTGREDYGYTF
TRBV11-3,TRBJ2-3,NA,NA,TGTGCCAGCACCGAGAAGGGACAACCGGACTCTCCTAGCACAGATACGCAGTATTTT,CASTEKGQPDSPSTDTQYF
TRBV5-1,TRBJ2-1,NA,TRBD2,TGCGCCAGCAGCTTCCGGACTAGCGGGAGCAATGAGCAGTTCTTC,CASSFRTSGSNEQFF
TRBV7-9,TRBJ2-1,NA,TRBD2,TGTGCCAGCAGCCCCGGGACTAGCGGGACCAATGAGCAGTTCTTC,CASSPGTSGTNEQFF
TRBV7-9,TRBJ1-6,NA,NA,TGTGCCAGCAGCTTACTACAGGGTTCACCCCTCCACTTT,CASSLLQGSPLHF
TRBV7-6,TRBJ2-3,few,NA,TGTGCCAGCAGCTTATCCCAGGGGAGAACAGATACGCAGTATTTT,CASSLSQGRTDTQYF
TRBV7-9,TRBJ1-1,few,NA,TGTGCCAGCAGCTTCACAGGTGAAGCTTTCTTT,CASSFTGEAFF
TRBV6-6,TRBJ2-1,NA,TRBD1,TGTGCCAGCAGACCGGACAGGTATTCCTACAATGAGCAGTTCTTC,CASRPDRYSYNEQFF
TRBV2,TRBJ2-1,NA,TRBD2,TGTGCCAGCAGTGCGGGACTAGCGGGAGCAAAGGCCGAGCAGTTCTTC,CASSAGLAGAKAEQFF
TRBV6-1,TRBJ2-7,NA,TRBD2,TGTGCCAGCAGTGAGGGGACTAGGAAATCCTACGAGCAGTACTTC,CASSEGTRKSYEQYF
TRBV19,TRBJ2-1,NA,TRBD2,TGTGCCAGTAGTCCTCAACCCGGGACTAGCGGGAGGGGTGAGCAGTTCTTC,CASSPQPGTSGRGEQFF
TRBV18,TRBJ2-1,NA,NA,TGTGCCAGCTCACCACGCCACTTTGGGGGCGTTTTCTACAATGAGCAGTTCTTC,CASSPRHFGGVFYNEQFF
TRBV4-3,TRBJ1-2,NA,TRBD1,TGCGCCAGCAGTCCGGGACAGCGGGATGGCTACACCTTC,CASSPGQRDGYTF
TRBV21-1,TRBJ1-1,NA,NA,TGTGCCAGCAGCCCTAATCGACAGATACTGAACACTGAAGCTTTCTTT,CASSPNRQILNTEAFF
TRBV7-9,TRBJ2-1,NA,NA,TGTGCCAGCAGTCCGCTGGGGGGGCCCTACAATGAGCAGTTCTTC,CASSPLGGPYNEQFF